This T cell receptor (beta chain) was captured by sequencing in a study of shared clonotypes between healthy human individuals. Only in-frame clones appear in the TCRdb table, and some are missing; sequencing was by immunoSEQ multiplex PCR. The table records roughly 2 million clones, almost 96% of them present only once. The length of the CDR3 is 14 residues. Germline CDR1 reads SGHAT; CDR2 reads FQNNGV. V lost 5 bases, J lost 5 bases, and 8 bases stayed unmatched. The gene calls are TRBV11-2 and TRBJ2-5; 7 bases are a match to TRBD1. The sample comprised naive CD4+ T cells sorted from blood. Subset specified: CD45RA+ positively selected. The origin of this receptor is a man younger than 30 in good health. This CDR3 reads CASSTGAKRETQYF. The DNA for the CDR3 is TGTGCCAGCAGCACAGGGGCCAAGAGGGAGACCCAGTACTTC.